This TCR beta chain is from a study of CD8 T cells in ankylosing spondylitis. As to this clonotype: Its specificity is not known.

5'-RACE, quantitative and with molecular barcodes, yielded the TCR beta libraries. TCRdb reanalysed the 5' RACE reads using MiXCR and keeps one entry per CDR3 protein. In the table there are 800,000 to 900,000 distinct CDR3 sequences, roughly 12% of which are singletons. Germline lookup yields CDR1 GTSNPN and CDR2 SVGIG (reference sequence). CDR3 length: 11 amino acids. V lost 8 bases to trimming and J lost 5 bases; unmatched junction nucleotides: 2. Overall study findings and caveats: A motif in TCR beta, a set of eight highly homologous variants, appeared characteristic of ankylosing spondylitis blood.

The sample consisted of blood, either unsorted or a sorted T cell fraction (not recorded which). The chain has TRBV30 and TRBJ2-5; 10 bases line up with TRBD1. The sequence came from a male donor with ankylosing spondylitis. DNA of the CDR3: TGTGCCATGGGACAGGGGGAGACCCAGTACTTC. It translates to CAMGQGETQYF.